This T cell receptor (beta chain) appears in the sequencing data of a study of T-cell memory formation after mild COVID-19. Study-wide points: There was a balanced CD4/CD8 profile in clones contracting day 15 to 85, and later expanders leaned CD4+. Several responding clones turned up in pre-infection memory, indicating that cross-reactive memory may have taken part.

Germline CDR1 and CDR2: SGHTA and FQGNSA. Trimming removed 7 bases at V and 3 bases at J, with 21 bases between. The length of the CDR3 is 16 residues. TCRdb processed the 5' RACE reads anew with MiXCR; each CDR3 protein has one entry. In the table there are about 190,000 distinct CDR3 sequences, roughly a tenth of which are singletons. This clonotype was picked up a small number of times. Its target is not known. The sequencing sample was made of PBMCs or a T cell subset sorted from them (not recorded which). The receptor was derived from a man between 18 and 35 years old who had mild COVID-19 (a few samples of this study predate the infection). Cell type and time point are not known. This sequence joins TRBV7-2 and TRBJ1-1; D not resolved. This CDR3 is CASTSHPPGIDTEAFF. CDR3 DNA: TGTGCCAGCACCTCACACCCCCCCGGGATAGACACTGAAGCTTTCTTT.